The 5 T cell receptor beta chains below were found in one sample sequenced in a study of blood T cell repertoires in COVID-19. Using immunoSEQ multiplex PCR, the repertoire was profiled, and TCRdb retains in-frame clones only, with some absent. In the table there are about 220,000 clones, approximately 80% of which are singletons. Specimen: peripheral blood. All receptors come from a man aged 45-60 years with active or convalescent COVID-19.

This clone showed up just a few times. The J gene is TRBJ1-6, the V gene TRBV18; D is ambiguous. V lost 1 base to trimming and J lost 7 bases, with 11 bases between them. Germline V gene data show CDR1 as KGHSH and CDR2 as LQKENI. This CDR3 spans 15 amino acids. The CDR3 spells CASSPLDPGNSPLHF. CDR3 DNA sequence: TGTGCCAGCTCACCACTCGACCCGGGGAATTCACCCCTCCACTTT.

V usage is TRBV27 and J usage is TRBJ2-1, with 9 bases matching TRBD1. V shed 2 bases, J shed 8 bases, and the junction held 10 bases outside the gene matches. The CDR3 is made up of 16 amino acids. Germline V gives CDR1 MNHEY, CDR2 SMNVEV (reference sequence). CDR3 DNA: TGTGCCAGCAGTTTACTTCCGGGACAGGGCAGGGATGAGCAGTTCTTC. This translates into CASSLLPGQGRDEQFF.

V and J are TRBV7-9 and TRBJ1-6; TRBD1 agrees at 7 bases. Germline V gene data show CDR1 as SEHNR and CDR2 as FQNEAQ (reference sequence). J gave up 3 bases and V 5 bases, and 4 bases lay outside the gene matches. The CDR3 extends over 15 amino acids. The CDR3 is CASSARQGYNSPLHF. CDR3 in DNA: TGTGCCAGCAGCGCCAGACAGGGCTATAATTCACCCCTCCACTTT.

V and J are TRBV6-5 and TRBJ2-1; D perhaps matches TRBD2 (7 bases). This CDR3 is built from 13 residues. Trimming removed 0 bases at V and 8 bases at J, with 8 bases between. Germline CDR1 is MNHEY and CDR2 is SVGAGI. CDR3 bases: TGTGCCAGCAGTTACTCGGGGGGGCATGAGCAGTTCTTC. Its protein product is CASSYSGGHEQFF.

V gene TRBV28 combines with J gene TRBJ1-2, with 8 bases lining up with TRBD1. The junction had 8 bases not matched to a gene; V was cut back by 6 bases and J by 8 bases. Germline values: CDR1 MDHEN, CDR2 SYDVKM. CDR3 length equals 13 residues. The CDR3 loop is CASRLTGDEGYTF. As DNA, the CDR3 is TGTGCCAGCAGATTGACAGGGGATGAGGGCTACACCTTC.